This T cell receptor (beta chain) came from a study of T and B cells in COVID-19 patients. Overall study: Peripheral blood came from COVID-19 patients with active infection or after recovery. Regarding the study as a whole: Patients with COVID-19 reportedly showed strongly skewed T cell receptor beta variable and joining gene usage.

This clonotype is medium-sized in the sample. Its antigen is unknown. Multiplex PCR with BIOMED2 TRB-A/B primer pools amplified TRB rearrangements. TCRdb analysed the multiplex PCR reads with MiXCR anew, one entry per CDR3 protein. Among more than 12,000 distinct CDR3 sequences listed, about 29% were seen once. Blood genomic DNA input for TRB amplification was about 240-550 ng. The ends were cut back, 2 bases at V and 6 bases at J, with 4 bases in the middle. This CDR3 comprises 11 residues. CDR1 GTSNPN and CDR2 SVGIG come from the germline V gene (reference sequence). What was sequenced was blood. This TCR came from a human donor who had recovered from COVID-19. The rearrangement joins TRBV30 to TRBJ2-2; D is undetermined. The CDR3 sequence: CAWSKAGELFF. For the CDR3, the DNA is TGTGCCTGGAGTAAGGCCGGGGAGCTGTTTTTT.